Below are 25 T cell receptor beta chains sequenced from a single sample in a study of cytomegalovirus exposure and HLA in healthy donors. PCR used 60 Vbeta primers and 13 Jbeta primers. The table came from immunoSEQ multiplex PCR; TCRdb's copy has only in-frame clones and leaves some out. Of about 94,000 clones in the sample, around 66% were seen once. Material: PBMCs. The source is a man aged 25 to 40 in good health and CMV-seronegative.

This clone was picked up a small number of times. The gene calls are TRBV7-9 and TRBJ2-7; maybe TRBD2 (6 bases). TRBJ2-1 explains the end of the DNA better; the J call may be wrong. CDR3 length: 14 residues. Per germline, CDR1 SEHNR and CDR2 FQNEAQ (reference sequence). CDR3 sequence: CASSPVTSYNEQFF. In DNA, the CDR3 is TGTGCCAGCAGCCCCGTGACTAGCTACAATGAGCAGTTCTTC.

The chain is built from TRBV19 and TRBJ2-6; a possible D gene is TRBD2 (6 bases). Germline V CDR1 and CDR2: LNHDA, SQIVND (reference sequence). There are 14 residues in the CDR3. Trimming stripped 9 bases from V and 4 bases from J, with 13 bases between. The CDR3, as DNA: TGTGCCAGCCAGGAGGGGTTCGGGGCCAACGTCCTGACTTTC. Its translation: CASQEGFGANVLTF.

This chain connects TRBV7-9 to TRBJ2-2, with unresolved D. CDR3 length equals 14 residues. The V gene lost 3 bases and the J gene lost 6 bases, with 11 bases spanning the gap. CDR1 SEHNR and CDR2 FQNEAQ come from the germline V gene (reference sequence). The CDR3 bases are TGTGCCAGCAGCTTTGATGCTAAGCCCGGGGAGCTGTTTTTT. It translates to CASSFDAKPGELFF.

This clone was seen just once. One end of the junction varies from germline; a read error may be responsible. This sequence joins TRBV7-9 and TRBJ2-7; D gene uncertain. This CDR3 is built from 12 residues. Per germline, CDR1 SEHNR and CDR2 FQNEAQ (reference sequence). CDR3 loop: CSSSLVTYEQYF. In DNA form, the CDR3 reads TGTTCCAGCAGCTTAGTGACTTACGAGCAGTACTTC.

This chain connects TRBV7-3 to TRBJ2-5; D gene uncertain. Germline loops: CDR1 SGHTA, CDR2 FQGTGA. V dropped 2 bases and J dropped 5 bases, with 15 bases sitting between them. The CDR3 contains 15 residues. The CDR3 DNA follows: TGTGCCAGCAGCTTAGAGGTGGTGGATCGGGAGACCCAGTACTTC. This translates into CASSLEVVDRETQYF. Filled out from reference TRBV7-3 and TRBJ2-5, the complete variable domain reads GAGVSQTPSNKVTEKGKYVELRCDPISGHTALYWYRQSLGQGPEFLIYFQGTGAADDSGLPNDRFFAVRPEGSVSTLKIQRTERGDSAVYLCASSLEVVDRETQYFGPGTRLLVL.

V and J are TRBV4-1 and TRBJ1-4; the match to TRBD1 covers 8 bases. There are 15 residues in the CDR3. The junction had 7 bases not matched to a gene; V was cut back by 0 bases and J by 10 bases. Germline V gene sequence: CDR1 MGHRA, CDR2 YSYEKL. CDR3 amino acids: CASSQDPTGGRKLFF. DNA of the CDR3: TGCGCCAGCAGCCAAGATCCCACAGGGGGTAGAAAACTGTTTTTT.

The V gene is TRBV11-3, the J gene TRBJ2-3, with 13 bases fitting TRBD2. Germline V CDR1 and CDR2: SGHNT, YENEEA. This CDR3 comprises 16 residues. The trim removed 4 bases at V and 4 bases at J, leaving 5 bases unmatched. The CDR3 here is CASSSPGTSGADTQYF. The DNA of the CDR3 is TGTGCCAGCAGCTCCCCCGGGACTAGCGGGGCAGATACGCAGTATTTT.

The chain combines TRBV6-5 with TRBJ1-2, with 11 bases that match TRBD1. V trimming: 8 bases; J trimming: 4 bases; junction bases outside the gene matches: 6. CDR1 and CDR2 (germline): MNHEY, SVGAGI. The CDR3 consists of 14 residues. The CDR3, as DNA: TGTGCCAGCTCCTTGGGGACAGGGGGCTATGGCTACACCTTC. The encoded protein is CASSLGTGGYGYTF.

The chain links TRBV6-1 to TRBJ1-2; tentatively, D is TRBD1 (6 bases). Germline-derived CDR1 and CDR2 are MNHNS and SASEGT. This CDR3 spans 12 amino acids. Trimming took 6 bases from V and 5 from J, leaving 10 bases between them. The CDR3 DNA reads TGTGCCAGCAGCCAAACAGGGTATGGCTACACCTTC. This gives the protein CASSQTGYGYTF.

The rearrangement joins TRBV5-1 to TRBJ2-2; possible D gene TRBD1, 6 bases. CDR1 is SGHRS, CDR2 YFSETQ, per germline. V was shortened by 3 bases and J by 3 bases, with 9 bases between the two germline ends. The CDR3 sequence is 14 residues long. The CDR3 nucleotides read TGCGCCAGCAGCTGGACAGCCGACACCGGGGAGCTGTTTTTT. It yields the protein CASSWTADTGELFF.

The chain joins TRBV18 to TRBJ1-2; 7 bases fit TRBD1. Trimming cost V 5 bases and J 2 bases; bases outside gene matches: 2. The CDR3 has 13 residues. Germline CDR1 KGHSH, CDR2 LQKENI. The CDR3 DNA reads as TGTGCCAGCTCAGGGACAGAGAACTATGGCTACACCTTC. This gives the protein CASSGTENYGYTF.

The genes are TRBV5-8 and TRBJ2-7; TRBD1 matches at 7 bases. The V and J ends lost 0 bases and 2 bases, in that order; junction bases with no gene match: 5. Germline CDR1 reads SGHTS; CDR2 reads YDEGEE. The CDR3 contains 15 residues. The CDR3 sequence: CASSLDSQGTYEQYF. CDR3 DNA: TGTGCCAGCAGCTTGGATTCACAGGGGACCTACGAGCAGTACTTC. The variable domain in full, with the rest retrieved from reference TRBV5-8 and TRBJ2-7, is EAGVTQSPTHLIKTRGQQATLRCSPISGHTSVYWYQQALGLGLQFLLWYDEGEERNRGNFPPRFSGRQFPNYSSELNVNALELEDSALYLCASSLDSQGTYEQYFGPGTRLTVT.

The chain joins TRBV5-4 to TRBJ2-7, with TRBD1 identical over 7 bases. CDR1 and CDR2 from the germline V gene are SGHNT and YYREEE (reference sequence). Trimming at V came to 0 bases and at J to 3 bases, leaving 9 bases not matched to a gene. The length of the CDR3 is 16 residues. CDR3 loop: CASSLVGGGRYYEQYF. CDR3 in DNA: TGTGCCAGCAGCTTGGTAGGGGGCGGACGCTACTACGAGCAGTACTTC.

For this clone: The junction departs from the called germline gene at one end, perhaps through a read error. The chain is built from TRBV7-9 and TRBJ2-7, with 15 nucleotides matching TRBD2. CDR1 SEHNR and CDR2 FQNEAQ come from the germline V gene (reference sequence). The CDR3 is 19 residues long. The CDR3, as DNA: TGTTCCAGCAGCTCGGATCCGGGACTAGCGGGAGGTAACGCCTACGAGCAGTACTTC. It yields the protein CSSSSDPGLAGGNAYEQYF.

This chain links TRBV28 with TRBJ1-1; D is perhaps TRBD1 (6 bases). The CDR3 covers 12 residues. V shed 6 bases and J shed 4 bases, with 9 bases lying between them. Germline V gene sequence: CDR1 MDHEN, CDR2 SYDVKM. The CDR3 loop reads CASSPGVTEAFF. The CDR3, as DNA: TGTGCCAGCAGCCCAGGGGTCACTGAAGCTTTCTTT.

V usage is TRBV2 and J usage is TRBJ2-7; tentative D call: TRBD2 (5 bases). The CDR3 spans 12 residues. Germline values: CDR1 SNHLY, CDR2 FYNNEI. The germline V and J ends were trimmed by 7 bases and 4 bases, with 11 bases remaining between them. The CDR3 coding sequence is TGTGCCAGCAATCCCGGAGGTTACGAGCAGTACTTC. Translated, it gives CASNPGGYEQYF.

This sequence joins TRBV11-3 and TRBJ2-2; a possible D gene is TRBD2 (6 bases). There are 15 residues in the CDR3. V was trimmed by 3 bases and J by 4 bases, leaving 12 bases between them. Germline CDR1 reads SGHNT; CDR2 reads YENEEA. The CDR3 DNA reads TGTGCCAGCAGCTTTGGAGGGATAGGCACCGGGGAGCTGTTTTTT. Its translation is CASSFGGIGTGELFF.

This clone was observed once. The chain recombines TRBV19 with TRBJ2-3; 12 nucleotides line up with TRBD1. CDR1 is LNHDA and CDR2 is SQIVND in the germline V gene (reference sequence). V dropped 4 bases and J dropped 2; count of bases not matched to a gene: 7. The CDR3 is 17 amino acids. CDR3 sequence: CASSTGTGGFFTDTQYF. The CDR3 DNA reads as TGTGCCAGTAGTACCGGGACAGGGGGCTTTTTCACAGATACGCAGTATTTT.

The chain employs TRBV11-3 and TRBJ2-2; D unresolved. This CDR3 is built from 14 residues. CDR1 is SGHNT, CDR2 YENEEA, per germline. The germline V and J ends were trimmed by 5 bases and 4 bases, with 11 bases remaining between them. The CDR3 DNA reads as TGTGCCAGCAGCCGTTATTCGGGCACCGGGGAGCTGTTTTTT. It codes for CASSRYSGTGELFF.

V and J are TRBV28 and TRBJ1-3, with D possibly TRBD1 on 5 matching bases. The germline gives CDR1 MDHEN, CDR2 SYDVKM. This CDR3 contains 16 residues. V lost 3 bases and J 0 bases, leaving 12 bases between the germline ends. CDR3 DNA: TGTGCCAGCAGTTTTCTGGGGCCCCTCTCTGGAAACACCATATATTTT. Its translation is CASSFLGPLSGNTIYF.

This clone has only a few counts. V usage is TRBV11-2 and J usage is TRBJ2-1; tentative D call: TRBD1 (5 bases). Trimming left V 1 base short and J 10 bases short, with 11 bases between. Per germline, CDR1 SGHAT and CDR2 FQNNGV. The CDR3 has 13 residues. In DNA form, the CDR3 reads TGTGCCAGCAGCTTAGGGGGCTCCTCCGAGCAGTTCTTC. This gives the protein CASSLGGSSEQFF.

This chain connects TRBV7-9 to TRBJ2-7, with TRBD2 identical over 12 bases. Per germline, CDR1 SEHNR and CDR2 FQNEAQ (reference sequence). With 6 bases clipped from V and 4 bases from J, the junction kept 7 bases outside the gene matches. The CDR3 covers 15 residues. The CDR3 DNA follows: TGTGCCAGCAGTCATGGACTAGCGGGATCTTACGAGCAGTACTTC. Its translation is CASSHGLAGSYEQYF.

This clone was found once. This chain uses TRBV11-2 with TRBJ1-2; D might be TRBD1 (6 bases). V gave up 5 bases and J gave up 5 bases, with 15 bases separating them. Germline assignment: CDR1 SGHAT and CDR2 FQNNGV. This CDR3 contains 14 residues. The CDR3: CASSPRFQGYGYTF. The CDR3 DNA reads as TGTGCCAGCAGCCCAAGATTCCAGGGGTATGGCTACACCTTC. Based on the CDR3 plus reference TRBV11-2 and TRBJ1-2, the full variable domain is EAGVAQSPRYKIIEKRQSVAFWCNPISGHATLYWYQQILGQGPKLLIQFQNNGVVDDSQLPKDRFSAERLKGVDSTLKIQPAKLEDSAVYLCASSPRFQGYGYTFGSGTRLTVV.

The chain employs TRBV19 and TRBJ2-3, with 8 bases fitting TRBD1. J gave up 1 base and V 3 bases, and 6 bases lay outside the gene matches. Germline CDR1 LNHDA, CDR2 SQIVND (reference sequence). This CDR3 has 16 amino acids. CDR3 nucleotides: TGTGCCAGTAGTATCACCCTGACAGGGGGCACAGATACGCAGTATTTT. Protein sequence: CASSITLTGGTDTQYF. Full variable domain (outside the CDR3, taken from reference TRBV19 and TRBJ2-3): DGGITQSPKYLFRKEGQNVTLSCEQNLNHDAMYWYRQDPGQGLRLIYYSQIVNDFQKGDIAEGYSVSREKKESFPLTVTSAQKNPTAFYLCASSITLTGGTDTQYFGPGTRLTVL.

The rearrangement uses TRBV5-6 and TRBJ2-1; 8 positions match TRBD2. The CDR3 length is 13 residues. CDR1 is SGHDT, CDR2 YYEEEE, per germline. J was trimmed by 7 bases and V by 3 bases; bases with no gene match: 3. The CDR3 sequence is CASSWGTRNEQFF. CDR3 sequence (DNA): TGTGCCAGCAGCTGGGGGACTAGAAATGAGCAGTTCTTC.